The rows below give T cell receptor beta chains drawn from one sample of a study of shared clonotypes between healthy human individuals. Sequencing used immunoSEQ multiplex PCR; TCRdb keeps in-frame clones, though not all of them. The profile shows hundreds of thousands of clones, approximately 96% of them singletons. The sequenced material came from naive CD8+ T cells sorted from blood. The receptors stem from a woman under 40 in good health. Both conserved end residues are part of each CDR3. The D gene is left open where the match is weak. Some rows mark clone size as missing; the rest say once, few, many or name a class of expanded clone.

V	J	size	D	CDR3	DNA
TRBV12-1	TRBJ2-1	-	-	CASSLRVGLAGGHAKNEQFF	TGTGCCAGCAGCTTACGAGTGGGACTAGCGGGAGGACACGCTAAGAATGAGCAGTTCTTC
TRBV19	TRBJ2-7	-	TRBD2	CASSWTSGDYEQYF	TGTGCCAGTAGCTGGACTAGCGGGGACTACGAGCAGTACTTC
TRBV4-1	TRBJ2-1	once	TRBD2	CASSQVDSGKSSYNEQFF	TGCGCCAGCAGCCAAGTCGATAGCGGGAAGAGCTCCTACAATGAGCAGTTCTTC
TRBV11-1	TRBJ2-5	-	TRBD2	CASSFSGTTKETQYF	TGTGCCAGCAGCTTCTCCGGGACTACAAAAGAGACCCAGTACTTC
TRBV2	TRBJ1-2	-	TRBD1	CASSRGQNYGYTF	TGTGCCAGCAGCAGGGGACAGAACTATGGCTACACCTTC
TRBV7-2	TRBJ2-7	-	TRBD2	CASRGVKGLAGGKQYF	TGTGCCAGCCGGGGGGTTAAGGGACTAGCGGGAGGGAAGCAGTACTTC
TRBV15	TRBJ1-5	-	-	CATSRGEGLQPQHF	TGTGCCACCAGCAGAGGGGAGGGGCTTCAGCCCCAGCATTTT
TRBV5-8	TRBJ2-2	-	TRBD1	CASSSLTGLTGELFF	TGTGCCAGCAGCTCCTTGACAGGGTTGACCGGGGAGCTGTTTTTT
TRBV5-6	TRBJ2-7	-	-	CASSLAPSGPWPYEQYF	TGTGCCAGCAGCTTGGCCCCTTCGGGGCCCTGGCCCTACGAGCAGTACTTC
TRBV4-1	TRBJ2-7	-	-	CASSQDPGATSYEQYF	TGCGCCAGCAGCCAAGATCCAGGGGCAACCTCCTACGAGCAGTACTTC
TRBV20-1	TRBJ2-7	-	-	CSARMFYEQYF	TGCAGTGCTAGAATGTTCTACGAGCAGTACTTC
TRBV27	TRBJ2-5	-	-	CASRPLGGFGTQYF	TGTGCCAGCAGACCTCTAGGAGGGTTCGGGACCCAGTACTTC
TRBV19	TRBJ2-7	once	-	CASSASQGYEQYF	TGTGCCAGTAGTGCCTCTCAGGGGTACGAGCAGTACTTC
TRBV4-1	TRBJ2-7	-	-	CASSVWHGGREQYF	TGCGCCAGCAGCGTTTGGCATGGTGGTAGGGAGCAGTACTTC
TRBV7-9	TRBJ1-1	-	-	CASSFRETENTEAFF	TGTGCCAGCAGCTTTAGGGAGACGGAGAACACTGAAGCTTTCTTT
TRBV4-2	TRBJ2-3	-	-	CASSPGTAALADTQYF	TGTGCCAGCAGCCCAGGGACTGCGGCTTTGGCAGATACGCAGTATTTT
TRBV4-1	TRBJ2-7	-	TRBD2	CASSQDVETSAHEQYF	TGCGCCAGCAGCCAAGATGTTGAGACTAGCGCTCACGAGCAGTACTTC
TRBV10-1	TRBJ2-7	-	-	CASSETSYEQYF	TGCGCCAGCAGTGAGACTAGCTACGAGCAGTACTTC
TRBV11-2	TRBJ2-7	once	-	CASSLAGEGSDEQYF	TGTGCCAGCAGCTTGGCAGGGGAGGGAAGCGACGAGCAGTACTTC
TRBV28	TRBJ2-2	-	TRBD2	CASTGGRVNTGELFF	TGTGCCAGCACGGGCGGGAGGGTTAACACCGGGGAGCTGTTTTTT
TRBV27	TRBJ1-3	-	-	CASSLSGTPGNTIYF	TGTGCCAGCAGTTTATCCGGGACCCCTGGAAACACCATATATTTT
TRBV30	TRBJ2-2	-	TRBD2	CAWSQSGTVNTGELFF	TGTGCCTGGAGCCAAAGCGGGACGGTGAACACCGGGGAGCTGTTTTTT
TRBV7-9	TRBJ2-7	-	-	CASRQGYEQYF	TGTGCCAGCAGACAAGGTTACGAGCAGTACTTC
TRBV15	TRBJ2-1	-	-	CATSRSYNEQFF	TGTGCCACCAGCAGATCGTACAATGAGCAGTTCTTC
TRBV7-8	TRBJ1-5	few	-	CASSQTVGPQHF	TGTGCCAGCAGCCAAACCGTTGGGCCCCAGCATTTT
TRBV7-9	TRBJ2-7	once	-	CASSLERQPGEQYF	TGTGCCAGCAGCTTAGAGCGACAGCCTGGAGAGCAGTACTTC
TRBV5-1	TRBJ2-1	-	-	CASSLGLFQFF	TGCGCCAGCAGCTTAGGACTATTTCAGTTCTTC
TRBV28	TRBJ1-2	once	-	CASSLAGTSYYGYTF	TGTGCCAGCAGTTTAGCTGGGACGTCTTACTATGGCTACACCTTC
TRBV28	TRBJ1-1	-	-	CASSLTAMNTEAFF	TGTGCCAGCAGTTTAACAGCAATGAACACTGAAGCTTTCTTT
TRBV5-4	TRBJ1-1	many	-	CATRGDTEAFF	TGTGCCACACGGGGGGACACTGAAGCTTTCTTT
TRBV19	TRBJ2-3	-	-	CASSIQAALKSTDTQYF	TGTGCCAGTAGTATCCAGGCGGCACTGAAGAGCACAGATACGCAGTATTTT
TRBV27	TRBJ2-7	-	-	CASAPVGAHHEQYF	TGTGCCAGCGCCCCTGTGGGGGCACACCACGAGCAGTACTTC
TRBV9	TRBJ2-5	-	TRBD2	CASSVTWIAGDGETQYF	TGTGCCAGCAGCGTAACCTGGATAGCGGGAGATGGGGAGACCCAGTACTTC
TRBV28	TRBJ2-2	-	TRBD2	CARLPRKRESTGELFF	TGTGCCAGGCTTCCTCGGAAGCGGGAGTCAACCGGGGAGCTGTTTTTT
TRBV27	TRBJ2-7	-	-	CASAGGGPYEQYF	TGTGCCAGCGCCGGAGGAGGTCCGTACGAGCAGTACTTC
TRBV5-4	TRBJ2-5	once	-	CASSSYIGETQYF	TGTGCCAGCAGCTCTTACATAGGCGAGACCCAGTACTTC
TRBV28	TRBJ1-2	-	-	CASRSGVNYGYTF	TGTGCCAGCAGATCAGGGGTTAACTATGGCTACACCTTC
TRBV27	TRBJ1-4	-	-	CASSSDFNEKLFF	TGTGCCAGCAGTAGTGACTTTAATGAAAAACTGTTTTTT
TRBV4-2	TRBJ2-1	-	TRBD2	CASSQEEGTSSNEQFF	TGTGCCAGCAGCCAAGAAGAGGGGACTAGCAGTAATGAGCAGTTCTTC
TRBV11-2	TRBJ1-4	-	-	CASSSATNEKLFF	TGTGCCAGCAGCTCAGCAACTAATGAAAAACTGTTTTTT
TRBV19	TRBJ2-1	-	-	CASSIGAPYGNEQFF	TGTGCCAGTAGTATTGGGGCGCCCTACGGCAATGAGCAGTTCTTC
TRBV19	TRBJ2-7	-	TRBD1	CASSLSGTAYEQYF	TGTGCCAGTAGCTTATCCGGGACAGCCTACGAGCAGTACTTC
TRBV27	TRBJ2-1	-	-	CASSPTLGAYNEQFF	TGTGCCAGCAGTCCGACCCTGGGCGCCTACAATGAGCAGTTCTTC
TRBV7-8	TRBJ2-1	-	TRBD2	CASNLGTSGYNEQFF	TGTGCCAGCAACCTCGGGACTAGCGGCTACAATGAGCAGTTCTTC
TRBV27	TRBJ2-2	once	-	CASSFGTYGTGELFF	TGTGCCAGCAGTTTCGGGACCTACGGCACCGGGGAGCTGTTTTTT